This TCR beta chain emerged from a study of siplizumab effects on memory and regulatory T cells. Study results and limitations: Alloreactive CD4+ clones that could be mapped were on average about 69% Treg-derived with siplizumab, against less than 30% in controls. There appeared to be greater diversity in naive T cells than in memory cells, and naive T cells seemed major contributors to the alloresponse.

Sequencing used immunoSEQ multiplex PCR; TCRdb keeps in-frame clones, though not all of them. The sample consists of 60,000 to 70,000 clones, 88% of them appearing once. Of note for this clone: Its specificity is not known.

CDR1 and CDR2 from the germline V gene are PRHDT and FYEKMQ (reference sequence). V dropped 4 bases and J dropped 0 bases, with 16 bases sitting between them. This CDR3 has 17 residues. The chain couples TRBV13 to TRBJ1-3; TRBD1 might be the D (6 bases). The clonotype originates from a human donor in good health. Material for sequencing was Tregs sorted from blood. CDR3 nucleotide sequence: TGTGCCAGCAGCTCCGTAGGGGGACGGCACTCTGGAAACACCATATATTTT. Translation: CASSSVGGRHSGNTIYF.